The source of this TCR beta chain is a study of HIV-infected patients and healthy controls. General study points: Healthy controls carried many MAIT alpha-chain CDR3s, while HIV+ repertoires had few. Apparent post-therapy Gini recovery among HIV-infected patients was not reproduced with size-matched repertoires.

The repertoire came from unfractionated whole blood and reflected all unsorted peripheral T cells. Looked up from germline, CDR1 is SGHNT and CDR2 is YENEEA. Trimming pared 6 bases from V and 2 bases from J, leaving 11 bases between. This CDR3 has 15 amino acids. Alpha and beta constant-region primers primed reverse transcription of approximately 0.55 ug RNA. Alpha and beta chain libraries were made separately by chain-specific third strand synthesis with multiplexing indices. TCRdb recomputed calls from the 5' RACE reads with MiXCR, one row per CDR3 protein. The data contain more than 15,000 distinct CDR3 sequences, 8% to 10% of them singletons. Worth noting for this clonotype: The antigen remains unidentified.

The chain employs TRBV11-3 and TRBJ2-6; D is uncertain. This receptor was obtained from an adult in good health. Sequenced material: blood. The chain's CDR3 is CASSYGEAGANVLTF. The CDR3, as DNA: TGTGCCAGCAGTTACGGAGAGGCTGGGGCCAACGTCCTGACTTTC.